The entry below describes one T cell receptor beta chain. This specimen comes from a study of blood T cell repertoires in COVID-19. The length of the CDR3 is 16 residues. Per germline, CDR1 SGHAT and CDR2 FQDESV (reference sequence). The V gene end was trimmed by 5 bases and the J gene end by 2 bases; junction bases not matched to a gene: 5. Method: immunoSEQ multiplex PCR; TCRdb's copy keeps in-frame clones and lacks some. Here the sample spans 450,000 or so clones, approximately 90% being singletons. The sample taken for sequencing was peripheral blood. The TCR sequence derives from a man aged 18 to 29 with COVID-19, enrolled during active disease. The rearrangement links TRBV11-1 to TRBJ2-6; 8 nucleotides agree with TRBD1. The chain's CDR3 is CASSQRTGTGANVLTF. CDR3 coding DNA: TGTGCCAGCAGCCAAAGGACAGGGACTGGGGCCAACGTCCTGACTTTC.